This entry lists 13 T cell receptor beta chains sequenced from one sample in a study of cytomegalovirus exposure and HLA in healthy donors. It was with 60 Vbeta and 13 Jbeta primers that the PCR ran. Libraries were prepared by immunoSEQ multiplex PCR; TCRdb keeps only in-frame clonotypes and omits some of them. The table has approximately 83,000 clones, approximately 80% seen once; the top ten hold approximately 2%. Sequences were obtained from PBMCs. Every receptor here comes from a man in his late teens or twenties in good health and CMV-seronegative.

This clone was seen a handful of times. The CDR3 DNA reads TGCGCCAGCAGCTTGGATCGGCCAGGGTCGGGTGGCTACACCTTC. Its translation: CASSLDRPGSGGYTF. The chain is built from TRBV5-1 and TRBJ1-2, with D possibly TRBD1 on 5 matching bases. The CDR3 is made up of 15 amino acids. CDR1 and CDR2 from the germline V gene are SGHRS and YFSETQ. V was cut by 0 bases and J by 7 bases, with 16 bases left in between.

The chain recombines TRBV7-2 with TRBJ1-5; D is unclear. Trimming shortened V by 5 bases and J by 10 bases, and 12 bases separated the two germline ends. The germline V gene encodes CDR1 SGHTA and CDR2 FQGNSA. There are 12 residues in the CDR3. The CDR3 loop is CASSHREKPQHF. In DNA, the CDR3 is TGTGCCAGCAGCCACCGGGAGAAACCCCAGCATTTT.

This clone was counted a few times. The rearrangement joins TRBV5-1 to TRBJ1-3; D remains unclear. Trimming pared 4 bases from V and 0 bases from J, leaving 14 bases between. CDR1 SGHRS and CDR2 YFSETQ come from the germline V gene. This CDR3 contains 16 residues. The CDR3 sequence is CASSASLAGSGNTIYF. CDR3 sequence (DNA): TGCGCCAGCAGCGCGTCGCTGGCAGGCTCTGGAAACACCATATATTTT.

The chain has TRBV6-1 and TRBJ1-5, with D perhaps matching TRBD1 (5 bases). Germline V gene lookup returns CDR1 MNHNS and CDR2 SASEGT. V lost 4 bases and J 0 bases, leaving 10 bases between the germline ends. The CDR3 contains 15 residues. CDR3 nucleotide sequence: TGTGCCAGCAGTGTTCAGGGTGTTAGCAATCAGCCCCAGCATTTT. It is translated as CASSVQGVSNQPQHF.

The V and J genes are TRBV10-3 and TRBJ1-4; no clear D. The CDR3 contains 14 residues. Germline loops: CDR1 ENHRY, CDR2 SYGVKD. The V end lost 4 bases, the J end lost 7 bases, and 13 bases lay between the germline ends. CDR3 sequence: CAISVAGRSEKLFF. The CDR3 DNA reads as TGTGCCATCAGTGTGGCGGGGAGGAGTGAAAAACTGTTTTTT.

This sequence joins TRBV30 and TRBJ1-1; TRBD1 might be the D (6 bases). CDR3 length: 14 amino acids. Germline CDR1 and CDR2: GTSNPN and SVGIG (reference sequence). Deletions cut 8 bases from V and 1 base from J, with 17 bases between. The CDR3 DNA sequence: TGTGCCACCCAAGGACAGATTGAGAACACTGAAGCTTTCTTT. It translates to CATQGQIENTEAFF.

This chain joins TRBV4-1 and TRBJ2-5; 7 bases agree with TRBD2. The CDR3 runs to 15 residues. CDR1 is MGHRA and CDR2 is YSYEKL in the germline V gene. The ends lost 0 bases at V and 6 bases at J; junction bases unmatched: 7. CDR3 DNA sequence: TGCGCCAGCAGCCAAGATCGGGGGGTTAGGAAGACCCAGTACTTC. Translated: CASSQDRGVRKTQYF.

V is TRBV14 and J is TRBJ2-7; 7 nucleotides agree with TRBD1. V lost 4 bases, J lost 0 bases, and 3 bases stayed unmatched. Per germline, CDR1 SGHDN and CDR2 FVKESK. The CDR3 has 14 residues. The CDR3 here is CASSPRDSSYEQYF. Here the CDR3 DNA reads TGTGCCAGCAGCCCCCGGGACAGCTCCTACGAGCAGTACTTC.

The chain has TRBV7-9 and TRBJ1-2, with 9 bases matching TRBD1. Germline CDR1 and CDR2: SEHNR and FQNEAQ (reference sequence). The CDR3 totals 15 residues. The V segment lost 5 bases and the J segment 7 bases; nucleotides outside the gene matches: 11. The CDR3 region has the DNA TGTGCCAGCAGCCTAGAGCCCGACAGGGGGACTGGCTACACCTTC. This codes for CASSLEPDRGTGYTF.

The chain has TRBV21-1 and TRBJ2-7; the table's D gene call, TRBD2, was not cross checked with the DNA. TRBV21-1 is a documented pseudogene. The CDR3 is 15 amino acids. The DNA of the CDR3 is TGTGCCAGCAGACAACCAGCGGGGCCCTCCTACGAGCAGTACTTC. This gives the protein CASRQPAGPSYEQYF.

The chain links TRBV5-4 to TRBJ1-2; 8 bases map to TRBD1. The V gene end was trimmed by 4 bases and the J gene end by 6 bases; junction bases not matched to a gene: 8. The CDR3 covers 14 residues. Germline V lookup: CDR1 SGHNT, CDR2 YYREEE (reference sequence). The CDR3 sequence is CASSLGQGADGYTF. The CDR3 nucleotides read TGTGCCAGCAGCCTGGGTCAGGGGGCTGATGGCTACACCTTC.

The chain is built from TRBV15 and TRBJ2-1; a possible D gene is TRBD1 (6 bases). The germline gives CDR1 LNHNV, CDR2 YYDKDF (reference sequence). V shed 5 bases and J shed 5 bases, with 13 bases lying between them. This CDR3 has 14 amino acids. The CDR3: CATSLQGKNNEQFF. As DNA, the CDR3 is TGTGCCACCAGCTTACAGGGAAAAAACAATGAGCAGTTCTTC.

On this clone itself: Germline and junction disagree at one end, which may indicate a read error. The J gene is TRBJ2-7, the V gene TRBV7-9; 14 positions match TRBD2. This CDR3 spans 16 amino acids. From germline, CDR1 is SEHNR and CDR2 FQNEAQ (reference sequence). The CDR3 DNA sequence: TGTTCCAGCAGCCGTTTCGGGACTAGCGGGGGCTACGAGCAGTACTTC. Amino acid sequence: CSSSRFGTSGGYEQYF.